These 2 T cell receptor beta chains share one sample of origin, sequenced in a study of blood T cell repertoires in COVID-19. TCRdb's table, derived via immunoSEQ multiplex PCR, lists solely in-frame clones and lacks some. The data contain 100,000 to 150,000 clones, around four fifths of them seen just once; the ten biggest clones take up roughly 5.5%. What was sequenced was peripheral blood. The receptors originated from a man aged 80 or over with active or convalescent COVID-19.

J is TRBJ2-5 and V is TRBV6-1; no definite D call. The V gene's germline CDR1 is MNHNS and CDR2 SASEGT. The V and J ends lost 0 bases and 3 bases respectively, with 8 bases between them. The CDR3 is made up of 14 amino acids. CDR3 protein: CASSEANRKETQYF. DNA of the CDR3: TGTGCCAGCAGTGAAGCTAACAGAAAAGAGACCCAGTACTTC.

The rearrangement joins TRBV19 to TRBJ2-2; 7 nucleotides match TRBD1. V was clipped by 5 bases and J by 1 base; unmatched bases: 13. Germline V gives CDR1 LNHDA, CDR2 SQIVND (reference sequence). The CDR3 is made up of 18 amino acids. In DNA, the CDR3 is TGTGCCAGTAGTCCTCCTTATGGGACAGTAATGAACACCGGGGAGCTGTTTTTT. It yields the protein CASSPPYGTVMNTGELFF.